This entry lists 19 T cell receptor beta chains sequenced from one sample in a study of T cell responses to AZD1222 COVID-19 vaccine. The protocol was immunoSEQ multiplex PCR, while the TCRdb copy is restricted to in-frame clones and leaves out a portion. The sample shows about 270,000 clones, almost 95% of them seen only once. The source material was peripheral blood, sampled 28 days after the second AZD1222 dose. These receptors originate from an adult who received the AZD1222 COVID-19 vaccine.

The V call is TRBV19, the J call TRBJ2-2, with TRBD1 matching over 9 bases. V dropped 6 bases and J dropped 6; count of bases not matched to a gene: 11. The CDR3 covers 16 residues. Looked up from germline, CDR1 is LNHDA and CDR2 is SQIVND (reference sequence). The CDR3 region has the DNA TGTGCCAGTAGCGTCGGAAACAGACAGGGGGCCGGGGAGCTGTTTTTT. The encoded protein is CASSVGNRQGAGELFF.

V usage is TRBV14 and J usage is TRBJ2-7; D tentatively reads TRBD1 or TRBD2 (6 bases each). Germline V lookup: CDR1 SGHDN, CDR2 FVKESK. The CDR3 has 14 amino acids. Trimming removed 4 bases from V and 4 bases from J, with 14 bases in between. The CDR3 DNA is TGTGCCAGCAGCCTCTGGGGGGCTAATTACGAGCAGTACTTC. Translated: CASSLWGANYEQYF.

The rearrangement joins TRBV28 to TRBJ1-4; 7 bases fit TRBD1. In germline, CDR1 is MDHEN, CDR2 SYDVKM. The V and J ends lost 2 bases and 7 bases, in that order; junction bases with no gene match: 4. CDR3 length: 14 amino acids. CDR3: CASSLRTGTEKLFF. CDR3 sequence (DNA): TGTGCCAGCAGTTTACGGACAGGAACTGAAAAACTGTTTTTT.

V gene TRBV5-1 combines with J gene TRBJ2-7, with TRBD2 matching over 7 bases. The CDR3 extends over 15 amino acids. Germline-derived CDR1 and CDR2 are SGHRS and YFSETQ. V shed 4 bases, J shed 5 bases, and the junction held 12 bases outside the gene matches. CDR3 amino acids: CASSRRELAIHEQYF. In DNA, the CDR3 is TGCGCCAGCAGCCGCAGGGAACTAGCGATCCACGAGCAGTACTTC. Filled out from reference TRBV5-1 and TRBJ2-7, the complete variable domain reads KAGVTQTPRYLIKTRGQQVTLSCSPISGHRSVSWYQQTPGQGLQFLFEYFSETQRNKGNFPGRFSGRQFSNSRSEMNVSTLELGDSALYLCASSRRELAIHEQYFGPGTRLTVT.

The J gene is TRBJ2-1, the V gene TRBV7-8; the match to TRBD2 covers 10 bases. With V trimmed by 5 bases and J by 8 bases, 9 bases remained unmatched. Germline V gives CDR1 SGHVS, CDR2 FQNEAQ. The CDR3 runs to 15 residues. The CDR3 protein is CASSLSGGRLYEQFF. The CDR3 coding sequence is TGTGCCAGCAGCCTTAGCGGGGGGCGTCTCTATGAGCAGTTCTTC. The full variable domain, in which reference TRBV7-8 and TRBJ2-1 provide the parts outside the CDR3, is GAGVSQSPRYKVAKRGQDVALRCDPISGHVSLFWYQQALGQGPEFLTYFQNEAQLDKSGLPSDRFFAERPEGSVSTLKIQRTQQEDSAVYLCASSLSGGRLYEQFFGPGTRLTVL.

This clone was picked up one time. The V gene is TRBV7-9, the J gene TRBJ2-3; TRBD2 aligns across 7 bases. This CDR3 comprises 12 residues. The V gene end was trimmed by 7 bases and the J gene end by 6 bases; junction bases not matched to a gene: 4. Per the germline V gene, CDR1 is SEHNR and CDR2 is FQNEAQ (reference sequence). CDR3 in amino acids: CASTWGGDTQYF. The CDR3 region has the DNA TGTGCCAGCACCTGGGGGGGGGATACGCAGTATTTT.

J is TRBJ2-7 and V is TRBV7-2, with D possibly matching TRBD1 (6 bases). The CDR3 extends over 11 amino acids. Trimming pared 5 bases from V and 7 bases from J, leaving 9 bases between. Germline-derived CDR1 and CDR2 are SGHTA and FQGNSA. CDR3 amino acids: CASSQRGEQYF. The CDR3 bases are TGTGCCAGCAGCCAGAGGGGGGAGCAGTACTTC. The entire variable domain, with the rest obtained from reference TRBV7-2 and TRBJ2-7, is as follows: GAGVSQSPSNKVTEKGKDVELRCDPISGHTALYWYRQSLGQGLEFLIYFQGNSAPDKSGLPSDRFSAERTGGSVSTLTIQRTQQEDSAVYLCASSQRGEQYFGPGTRLTVT.

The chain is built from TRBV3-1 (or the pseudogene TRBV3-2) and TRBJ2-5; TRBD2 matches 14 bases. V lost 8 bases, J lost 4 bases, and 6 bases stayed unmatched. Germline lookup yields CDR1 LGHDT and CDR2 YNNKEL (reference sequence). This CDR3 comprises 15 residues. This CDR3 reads CASESTSGGGETQYF. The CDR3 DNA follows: TGTGCCAGCGAATCGACTAGCGGGGGGGGAGAGACCCAGTACTTC.

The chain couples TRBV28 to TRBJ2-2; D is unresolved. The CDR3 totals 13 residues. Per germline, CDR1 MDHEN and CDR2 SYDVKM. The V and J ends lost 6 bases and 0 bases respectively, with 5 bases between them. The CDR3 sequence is CASRASNTGELFF. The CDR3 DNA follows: TGTGCCAGCAGAGCCTCGAACACCGGGGAGCTGTTTTTT.

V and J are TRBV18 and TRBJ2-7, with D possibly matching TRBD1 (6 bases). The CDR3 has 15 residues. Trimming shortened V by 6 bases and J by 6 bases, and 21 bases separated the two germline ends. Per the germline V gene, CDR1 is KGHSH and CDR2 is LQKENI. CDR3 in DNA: TGTGCCAGCTCGACCCAGACAGGTAAAGGAGCCGAGCAGTACTTC. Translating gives CASSTQTGKGAEQYF. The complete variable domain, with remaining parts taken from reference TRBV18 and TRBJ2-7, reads NAGVMQNPRHLVRRRGQEARLRCSPMKGHSHVYWYRQLPEEGLKFMVYLQKENIIDESGMPKERFSAEFPKEGPSILRIQQVVRGDSAAYFCASSTQTGKGAEQYFGPGTRLTVT.

The CDR3 sequence: CASSSGPEAFF. In DNA form, the CDR3 reads TGTGCCAGCAGCTCAGGGCCTGAAGCTTTCTTT. The chain uses TRBV7-2 and TRBJ1-1; weak D call: TRBD1 (5 bases). CDR1 is SGHTA and CDR2 is FQGNSA in the germline V gene. The V end lost 4 bases, the J end lost 6 bases, and 6 bases lay between the germline ends. The CDR3 runs 11 residues. Full variable domain (missing parts from reference TRBV7-2 and TRBJ1-1): GAGVSQSPSNKVTEKGKDVELRCDPISGHTALYWYRQSLGQGLEFLIYFQGNSAPDKSGLPSDRFSAERTGGSVSTLTIQRTQQEDSAVYLCASSSGPEAFFGQGTRLTVV.

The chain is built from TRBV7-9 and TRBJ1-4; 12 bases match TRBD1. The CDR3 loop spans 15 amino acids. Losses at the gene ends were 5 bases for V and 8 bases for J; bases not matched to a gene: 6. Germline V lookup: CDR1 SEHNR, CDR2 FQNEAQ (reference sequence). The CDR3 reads CASSGTGGLKEKLFF. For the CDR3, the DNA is TGTGCCAGCAGCGGGACAGGGGGCCTCAAGGAAAAACTGTTTTTT.

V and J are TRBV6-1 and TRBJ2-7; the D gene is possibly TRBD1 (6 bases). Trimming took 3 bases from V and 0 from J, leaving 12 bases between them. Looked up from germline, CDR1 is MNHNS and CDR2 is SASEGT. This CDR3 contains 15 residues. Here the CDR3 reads CASSDPTGFSYEQYF. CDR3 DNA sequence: TGTGCCAGCAGTGATCCAACAGGGTTCTCCTACGAGCAGTACTTC.

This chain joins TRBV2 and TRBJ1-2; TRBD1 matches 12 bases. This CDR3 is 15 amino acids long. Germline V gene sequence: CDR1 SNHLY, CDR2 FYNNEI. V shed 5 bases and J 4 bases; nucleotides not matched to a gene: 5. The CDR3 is CASSRGQGAIYGYTF. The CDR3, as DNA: TGTGCCAGCAGTCGGGGACAGGGGGCGATCTATGGCTACACCTTC.

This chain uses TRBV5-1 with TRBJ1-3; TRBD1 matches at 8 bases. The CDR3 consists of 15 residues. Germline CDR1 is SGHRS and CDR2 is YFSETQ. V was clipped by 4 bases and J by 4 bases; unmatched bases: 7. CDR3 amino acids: CASSTRQGPGNTIYF. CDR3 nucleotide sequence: TGCGCCAGCAGCACCAGACAGGGGCCAGGAAACACCATATATTTT.

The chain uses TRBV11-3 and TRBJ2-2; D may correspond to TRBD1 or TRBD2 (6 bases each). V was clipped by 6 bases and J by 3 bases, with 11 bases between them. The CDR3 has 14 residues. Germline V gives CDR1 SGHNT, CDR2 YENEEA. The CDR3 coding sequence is TGTGCCAGCAGGTCGGGGGCCCACACCGGGGAGCTGTTTTTT. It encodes CASRSGAHTGELFF.

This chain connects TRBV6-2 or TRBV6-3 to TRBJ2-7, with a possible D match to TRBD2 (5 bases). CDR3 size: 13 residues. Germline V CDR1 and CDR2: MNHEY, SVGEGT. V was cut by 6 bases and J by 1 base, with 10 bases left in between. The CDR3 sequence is CASRPPGSYEQYF. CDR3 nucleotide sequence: TGTGCCAGCAGGCCTCCGGGGTCCTACGAGCAGTACTTC.

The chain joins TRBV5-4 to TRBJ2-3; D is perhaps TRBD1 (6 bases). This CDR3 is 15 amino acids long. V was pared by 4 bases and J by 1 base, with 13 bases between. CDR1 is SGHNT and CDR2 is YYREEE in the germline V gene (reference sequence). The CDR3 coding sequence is TGTGCCAGCAGCCGACAGGCCGTGGGCACAGATACGCAGTATTTT. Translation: CASSRQAVGTDTQYF.

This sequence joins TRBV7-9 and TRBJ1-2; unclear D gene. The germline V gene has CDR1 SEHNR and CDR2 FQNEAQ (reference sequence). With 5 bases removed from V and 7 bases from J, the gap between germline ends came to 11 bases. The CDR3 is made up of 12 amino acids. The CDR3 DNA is TGTGCCAGCAGCGCGGGTTTAGGTGGCTACACCTTC. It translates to CASSAGLGGYTF. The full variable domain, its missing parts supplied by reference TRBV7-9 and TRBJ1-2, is DTGVSQNPRHKITKRGQNVTFRCDPISEHNRLYWYRQTLGQGPEFLTYFQNEAQLEKSRLLSDRFSAERPKGSFSTLEIQRTEQGDSAMYLCASSAGLGGYTFGSGTRLTVV.